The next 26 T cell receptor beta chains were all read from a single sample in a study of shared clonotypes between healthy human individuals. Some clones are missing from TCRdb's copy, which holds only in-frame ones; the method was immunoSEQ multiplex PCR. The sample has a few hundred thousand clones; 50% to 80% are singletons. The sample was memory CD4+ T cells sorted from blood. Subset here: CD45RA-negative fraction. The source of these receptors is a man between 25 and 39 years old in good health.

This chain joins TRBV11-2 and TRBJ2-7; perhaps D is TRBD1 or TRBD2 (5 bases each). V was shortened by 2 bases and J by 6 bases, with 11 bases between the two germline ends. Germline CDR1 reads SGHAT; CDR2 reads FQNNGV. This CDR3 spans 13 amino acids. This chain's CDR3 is CASSLWDLREQYF. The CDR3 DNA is TGTGCCAGCAGCTTATGGGACCTACGCGAGCAGTACTTC. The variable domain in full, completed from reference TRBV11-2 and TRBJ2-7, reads EAGVAQSPRYKIIEKRQSVAFWCNPISGHATLYWYQQILGQGPKLLIQFQNNGVVDDSQLPKDRFSAERLKGVDSTLKIQPAKLEDSAVYLCASSLWDLREQYFGPGTRLTVT.

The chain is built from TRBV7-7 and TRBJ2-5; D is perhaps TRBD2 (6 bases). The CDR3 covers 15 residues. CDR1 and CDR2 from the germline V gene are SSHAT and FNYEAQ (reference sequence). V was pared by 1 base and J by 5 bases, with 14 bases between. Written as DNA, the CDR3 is TGTGCCAGCAGCTTAGTAGGGGCCGGAGGGGAGACCCAGTACTTC. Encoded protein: CASSLVGAGGETQYF.

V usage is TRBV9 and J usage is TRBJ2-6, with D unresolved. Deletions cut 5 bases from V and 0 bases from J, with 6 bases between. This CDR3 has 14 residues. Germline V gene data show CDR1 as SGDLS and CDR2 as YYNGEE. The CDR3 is CASRSSSGANVLTF. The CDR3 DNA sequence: TGTGCCAGCAGGAGTAGCTCTGGGGCCAACGTCCTGACTTTC.

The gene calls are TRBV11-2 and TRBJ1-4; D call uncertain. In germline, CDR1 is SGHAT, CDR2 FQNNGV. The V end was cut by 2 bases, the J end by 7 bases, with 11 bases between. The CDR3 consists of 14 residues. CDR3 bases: TGTGCCAGCAGCTTAATTATGGGGTCTGAAAAACTGTTTTTT. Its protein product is CASSLIMGSEKLFF.

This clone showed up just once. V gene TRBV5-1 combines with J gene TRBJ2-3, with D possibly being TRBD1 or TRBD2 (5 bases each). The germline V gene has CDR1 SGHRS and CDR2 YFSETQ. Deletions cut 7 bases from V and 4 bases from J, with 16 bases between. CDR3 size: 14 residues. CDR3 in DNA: TGCGCCAGCGGGACGGCTTCCCAGGCAGATACGCAGTATTTT. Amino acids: CASGTASQADTQYF.

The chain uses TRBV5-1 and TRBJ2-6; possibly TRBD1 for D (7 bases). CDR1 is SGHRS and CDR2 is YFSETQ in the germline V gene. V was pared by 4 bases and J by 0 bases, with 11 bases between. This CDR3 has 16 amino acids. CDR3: CASSPGDSSGANVLTF. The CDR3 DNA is TGCGCCAGCAGCCCGGGGGACAGCTCTGGGGCCAACGTCCTGACTTTC. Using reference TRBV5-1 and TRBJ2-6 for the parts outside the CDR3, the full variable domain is KAGVTQTPRYLIKTRGQQVTLSCSPISGHRSVSWYQQTPGQGLQFLFEYFSETQRNKGNFPGRFSGRQFSNSRSEMNVSTLELGDSALYLCASSPGDSSGANVLTFGAGSRLTVL.

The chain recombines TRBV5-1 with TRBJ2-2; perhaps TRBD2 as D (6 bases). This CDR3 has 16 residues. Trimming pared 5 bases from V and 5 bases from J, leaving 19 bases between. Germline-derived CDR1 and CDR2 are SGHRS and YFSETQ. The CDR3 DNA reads TGCGCCAGCAGGTCCGGAGGGACCCAATTTACCGGGGAGCTGTTTTTT. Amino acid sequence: CASRSGGTQFTGELFF.

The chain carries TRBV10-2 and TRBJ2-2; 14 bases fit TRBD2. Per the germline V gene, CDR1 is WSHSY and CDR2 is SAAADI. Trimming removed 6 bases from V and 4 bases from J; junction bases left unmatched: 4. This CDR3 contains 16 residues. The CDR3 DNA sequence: TGCGCCAGCAGGGGACTAGCGGGAGAGGGCACCGGGGAGCTGTTTTTT. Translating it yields CASRGLAGEGTGELFF.

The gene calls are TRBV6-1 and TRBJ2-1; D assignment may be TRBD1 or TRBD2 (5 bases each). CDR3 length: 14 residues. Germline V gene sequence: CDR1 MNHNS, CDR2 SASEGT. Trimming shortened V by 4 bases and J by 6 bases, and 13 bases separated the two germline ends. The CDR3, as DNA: TGTGCCAGCAGTGCCTGGGGGATAGTCAATGAGCAGTTCTTC. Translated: CASSAWGIVNEQFF.

The CDR3 nucleotides read TGTGCCAGCAGCTACGCCCGGAACACCGGGGAGCTGTTTTTT. Protein: CASSYARNTGELFF. The chain is built from TRBV7-8 and TRBJ2-2; D gene unclear. With 4 bases removed from V and 1 base from J, the gap between germline ends came to 7 bases. The CDR3 contains 14 residues. CDR1 SGHVS and CDR2 FQNEAQ come from the germline V gene.

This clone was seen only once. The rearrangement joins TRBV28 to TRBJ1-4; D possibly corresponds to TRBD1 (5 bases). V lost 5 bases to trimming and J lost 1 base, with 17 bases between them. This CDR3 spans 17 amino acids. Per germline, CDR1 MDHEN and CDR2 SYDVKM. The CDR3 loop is CASSPLRGGETNEKLFF. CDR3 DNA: TGTGCCAGCAGTCCCCTGCGGGGGGGAGAAACTAATGAAAAACTGTTTTTT.

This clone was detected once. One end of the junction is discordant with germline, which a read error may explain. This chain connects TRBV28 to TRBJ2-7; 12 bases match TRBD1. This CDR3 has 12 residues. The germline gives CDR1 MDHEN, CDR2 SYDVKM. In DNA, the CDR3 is TGTGCCAGCATGGGGACAGGGGGCCGTTACAACTTC. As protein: CASMGTGGRYNF. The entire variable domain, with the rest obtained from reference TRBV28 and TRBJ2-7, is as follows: DVKVTQSSRYLVKRTGEKVFLECVQDMDHENMFWYRQDPGLGLRLIYFSYDVKMKEKGDIPEGYSVSREKKERFSLILESASTNQTSMYLCASMGTGGRYNFGPGTRLTVT.

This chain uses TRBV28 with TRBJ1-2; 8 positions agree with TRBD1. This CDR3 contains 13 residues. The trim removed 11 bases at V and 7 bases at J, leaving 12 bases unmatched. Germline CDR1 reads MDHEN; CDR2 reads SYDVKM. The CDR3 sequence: CAGQIRGRAGYTF. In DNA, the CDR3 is TGTGCCGGTCAAATCAGGGGGCGCGCTGGCTACACCTTC.

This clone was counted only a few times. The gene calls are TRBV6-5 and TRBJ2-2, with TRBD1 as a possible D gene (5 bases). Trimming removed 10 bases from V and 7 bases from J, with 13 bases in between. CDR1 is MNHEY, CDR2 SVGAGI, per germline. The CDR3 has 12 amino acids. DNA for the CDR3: TGTGCCACCTCCGCAGGGTACGGGGAGCTGTTTTTT. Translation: CATSAGYGELFF.

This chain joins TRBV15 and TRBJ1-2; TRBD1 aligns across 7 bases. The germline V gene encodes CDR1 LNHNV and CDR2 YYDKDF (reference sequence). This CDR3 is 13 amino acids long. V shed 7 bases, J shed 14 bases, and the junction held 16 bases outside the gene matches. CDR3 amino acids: CATKGRGVLWSTF. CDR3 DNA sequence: TGTGCCACCAAAGGCAGGGGGGTATTATGGAGTACCTTC.

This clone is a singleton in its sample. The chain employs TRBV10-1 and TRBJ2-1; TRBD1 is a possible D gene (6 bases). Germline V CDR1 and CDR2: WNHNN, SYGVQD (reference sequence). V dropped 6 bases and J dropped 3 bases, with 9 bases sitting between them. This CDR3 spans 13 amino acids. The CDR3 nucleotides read TGCGCCAGCAGCCCGGACAGCTACAATGAGCAGTTCTTC. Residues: CASSPDSYNEQFF.

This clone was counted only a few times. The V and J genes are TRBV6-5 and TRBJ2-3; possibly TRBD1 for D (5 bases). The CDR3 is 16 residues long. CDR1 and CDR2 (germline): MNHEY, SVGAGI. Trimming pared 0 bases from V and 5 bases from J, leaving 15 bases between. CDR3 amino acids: CASSYSRTTVRDTQYF. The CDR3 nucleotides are TGTGCCAGCAGTTACTCCAGGACAACAGTGAGAGATACGCAGTATTTT.

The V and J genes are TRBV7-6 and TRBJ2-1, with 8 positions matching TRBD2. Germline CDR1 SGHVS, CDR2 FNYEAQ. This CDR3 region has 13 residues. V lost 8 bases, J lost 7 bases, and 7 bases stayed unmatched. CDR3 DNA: TGTGCCAGCGGGAGCGGGAGTAGTAATGAGCAGTTCTTC. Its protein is CASGSGSSNEQFF.

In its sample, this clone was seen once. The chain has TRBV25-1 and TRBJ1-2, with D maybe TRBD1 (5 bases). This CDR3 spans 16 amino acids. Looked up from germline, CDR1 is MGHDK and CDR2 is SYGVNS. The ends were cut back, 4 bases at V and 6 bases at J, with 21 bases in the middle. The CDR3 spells CASSGAGTANAHGYTF. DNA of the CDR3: TGTGCCAGCAGTGGGGCCGGGACGGCGAATGCGCATGGCTACACCTTC.

The CDR3 spells CASSLGSGLETQYF. DNA of the CDR3: TGTGCCAGCAGCTTGGGATCAGGGTTAGAGACCCAGTACTTC. The chain employs TRBV5-4 and TRBJ2-5; maybe TRBD1 (5 bases). V was shortened by 0 bases and J by 4 bases, with 10 bases between the two germline ends. Looked up from germline, CDR1 is SGHNT and CDR2 is YYREEE (reference sequence). The CDR3 is 14 amino acids. Filled out from reference TRBV5-4 and TRBJ2-5, the complete variable domain reads ETGVTQSPTHLIKTRGQQVTLRCSSQSGHNTVSWYQQALGQGPQFIFQYYREEENGRGNFPPRFSGLQFPNYSSELNVNALELDDSALYLCASSLGSGLETQYFGPGTRLLVL.

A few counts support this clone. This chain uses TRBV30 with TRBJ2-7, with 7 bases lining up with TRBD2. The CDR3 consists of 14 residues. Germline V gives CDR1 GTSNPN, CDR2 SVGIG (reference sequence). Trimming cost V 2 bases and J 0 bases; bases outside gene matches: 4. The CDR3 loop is CAWSRGGTSYEQYF. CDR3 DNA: TGTGCCTGGAGTCGCGGGGGAACCTCCTACGAGCAGTACTTC.

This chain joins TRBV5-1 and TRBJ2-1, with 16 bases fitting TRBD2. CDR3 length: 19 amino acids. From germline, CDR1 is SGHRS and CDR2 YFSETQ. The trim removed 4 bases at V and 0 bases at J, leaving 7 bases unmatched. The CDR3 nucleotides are TGCGCCAGCAGCGTGGGACTAGCGGGAGGGCCACCCTCCTACAATGAGCAGTTCTTC. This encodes CASSVGLAGGPPSYNEQFF.

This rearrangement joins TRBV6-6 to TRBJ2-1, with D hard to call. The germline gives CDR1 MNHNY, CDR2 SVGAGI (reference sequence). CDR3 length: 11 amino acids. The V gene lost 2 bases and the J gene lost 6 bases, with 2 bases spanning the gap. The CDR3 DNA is TGTGCCAGCAGTTACCCCAATGAGCAGTTCTTC. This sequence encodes CASSYPNEQFF.

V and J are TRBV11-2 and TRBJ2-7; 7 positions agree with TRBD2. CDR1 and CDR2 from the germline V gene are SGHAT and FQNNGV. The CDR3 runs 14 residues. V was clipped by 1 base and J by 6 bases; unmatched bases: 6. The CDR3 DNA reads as TGTGCCAGCAGCTTAGGCCGCGGGAGACCCGAGCAGTACTTC. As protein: CASSLGRGRPEQYF.

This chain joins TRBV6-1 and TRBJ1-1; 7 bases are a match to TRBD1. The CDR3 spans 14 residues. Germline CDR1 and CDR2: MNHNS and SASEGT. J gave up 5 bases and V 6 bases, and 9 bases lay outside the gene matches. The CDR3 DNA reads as TGTGCCAGCAGCAAGACAGGGTTAGGGACTGAAGCTTTCTTT. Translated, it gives CASSKTGLGTEAFF.

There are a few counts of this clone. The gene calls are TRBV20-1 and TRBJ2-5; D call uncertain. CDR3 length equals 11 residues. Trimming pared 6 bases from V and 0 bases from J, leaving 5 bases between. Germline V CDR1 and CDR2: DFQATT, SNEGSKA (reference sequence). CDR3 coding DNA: TGCAGTGCCCCCTACCAAGAGACCCAGTACTTC. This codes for CSAPYQETQYF.